These 6 T cell receptor beta chains share one sample of origin, sequenced in a study of T cell responses to AZD1222 COVID-19 vaccine (TCRdb year 2021). The time point label corresponds to: baseline before first vaccination. Library preparation was by the immunoSEQ multiplex PCR assay. The clones in this table, taken by TCRdb from immuneACCESS, are in-frame only. Not every clone is retained; where verified, under half of the shortfall comes from an unresolved V gene, and the cause of the rest is unknown. Recorded for this sample are 85,000 to 95,000 clones; nearly 90% of them occurred a single time. The ten largest clonotypes hold over 7.5% of the sample. Sequenced material: peripheral blood, taken on day 0 of AZD1222 vaccination. The receptors were gathered from an adult in good health.

Only a few counts were recorded for this clone. The V and J genes are TRBV4-2 and TRBJ2-7; D ambiguous. In germline, CDR1 is LGHNA, CDR2 YNFKEQ. The CDR3 loop spans 13 amino acids. V gave up 0 bases and J gave up 4 bases, with 7 bases separating them. The DNA of the CDR3 is TGTGCCAGCAGCCAAGATAGTGGATACGAGCAGTACTTC. It specifies CASSQDSGYEQYF.

The rearrangement uses TRBV9 and TRBJ2-6; D uncertain. Trimming pared 0 bases from V and 0 bases from J, leaving 10 bases between. The CDR3 totals 17 residues. CDR1 and CDR2 from the germline V gene are SGDLS and YYNGEE. CDR3 sequence (DNA): TGTGCCAGCAGCGTAGTCCCATCAGGCTCTGGGGCCAACGTCCTGACTTTC. Its protein is CASSVVPSGSGANVLTF.

The V and J genes are TRBV7-9 and TRBJ1-4; TRBD1 matches at 7 bases. With V trimmed by 4 bases and J by 0 bases, 11 bases remained unmatched. This CDR3 spans 18 amino acids. Germline V gene lookup returns CDR1 SEHNR and CDR2 FQNEAQ (reference sequence). The CDR3 region is CASSSPRDRETTNEKLFF. DNA of the CDR3: TGTGCCAGCAGCTCGCCCCGCGACAGGGAAACAACTAATGAAAAACTGTTTTTT. Full variable domain (rest looked up from reference TRBV7-9 and TRBJ1-4): DTGVSQNPRHKITKRGQNVTFRCDPISEHNRLYWYRQTLGQGPEFLTYFQNEAQLEKSRLLSDRFSAERPKGSFSTLEIQRTEQGDSAMYLCASSSPRDRETTNEKLFFGSGTQLSVL.

This clone came up once. The rearrangement uses TRBV11-2 and TRBJ2-7; D gene ambiguous. Trimming left V 0 bases short and J 1 base short, with 16 bases between. The length of the CDR3 is 17 residues. Germline assignment: CDR1 SGHAT and CDR2 FQNNGV. The CDR3 DNA follows: TGTGCCAGCAGCTTAGAAGGATCCCCTTTTCGATCCTACGAGCAGTACTTC. Its translation: CASSLEGSPFRSYEQYF.

In regard to this clone: The sample has other DNA sequences that encode this CDR3 too. V usage is TRBV6-5 and J usage is TRBJ2-7; TRBD1 or TRBD2 may be the D gene (5 bases each). The V end lost 2 bases, the J end lost 6 bases, and 5 bases lay between the germline ends. The CDR3 has 11 amino acids. Germline lookup yields CDR1 MNHEY and CDR2 SVGAGI. Here the CDR3 reads CASSYGGEQYF. DNA for the CDR3: TGTGCCAGCAGTTACGGGGGCGAGCAGTACTTC.

This chain uses TRBV7-9 with TRBJ1-6, with TRBD1 matching over 11 bases. Trimming cost V 5 bases and J 9 bases; bases outside gene matches: 3. The CDR3 runs to 14 residues. Per germline, CDR1 SEHNR and CDR2 FQNEAQ (reference sequence). The CDR3 coding sequence is TGTGCCAGCAGCGACGGACAGGGGGCTTCACCCCTCCACTTT. Encoded protein: CASSDGQGASPLHF.